This T cell receptor (beta chain) was retrieved from a study of T cell responses to AZD1222 COVID-19 vaccine. General study results and limits: Spike-wide vaccine-associated CD4 TCRs dominated at 160-218 and 743-854. The donor group comprised mostly white British people and more females; the analysis possibly underestimated clonal diversity. At baseline, just a handful of AZD1222 recipients tested seropositive.

Concerning this clone itself: Its matching antigen is unknown.

The data were produced by immunoSEQ multiplex PCR, yet TCRdb's version contains in-frame clones alone and is incomplete. The data contain over 40,000 clones, 65% to 85% of them singletons. This CDR3 spans 12 amino acids. Germline V gene lookup returns CDR1 GTSNPN and CDR2 SVGIG (reference sequence). V lost 0 bases and J 8 bases, leaving 10 bases between the germline ends. Sequencing used peripheral blood, obtained on day 0 of AZD1222 vaccination. The V and J genes are TRBV30 and TRBJ1-2; no definite D call. The sequence came from an adult in good health. The DNA of the CDR3 is TGTGCCTGGAGTGTAGGAGGTGGGGGCTACACCTTC. It translates to CAWSVGGGGYTF.